The text below deals with one T cell receptor (beta chain). Its target antigen remains unknown. No quality values exist for individual bases; no much larger clone is one base distant. Receptor amplification or capture employed the immunoSEQ multiplex PCR assay. TCRdb stores this immuneACCESS table with in-frame sequences only. Part of the clones is absent; in the studies checked, under half of the shortfall reflects unresolved V genes, and no reason is known for the rest. In all, the sample holds roughly 150,000 clones, and around 90% of those were seen once. Of the sample, just under 5% falls within the top ten clones. The sample originates from a study of control samples from healthy donors and cancer patients (dated by TCRdb to 2020 to 2022). The sequencing sample was made of blood. This TCR was recovered from a man aged 25 to 40 in good health.

The CDR3 reads CASSMSWAENTIYF. The nucleotide sequence is given as TGTGCCAGTAGTATGAGCTGGGCCGAAAACACCATATATTTT. Here the chain combines TRBV19 and TRBJ1-3, with no confident D gene call. From the germline V gene (reference sequence), CDR1 is LNHDA and CDR2 is SQIVND. The CDR3 runs 14 residues from the cysteine to the phenylalanine. Left in the record is the CDR3 DNA by itself, 42 bases read in frame from the first base. Cut back by 3 bases and 6 bases, the V and J ends lie 12 bases apart. The entire variable domain, with the stretches around the CDR3 drawn from the reference TRBV19 and TRBJ1-3 proteins, is DGGITQSPKYLFRKEGQNVTLSCEQNLNHDAMYWYRQDPGQGLRLIYYSQIVNDFQKGDIAEGYSVSREKKESFPLTVTSAQKNPTAFYLCASSMSWAENTIYFGEGSWLTVV.